Listed below are T cell receptor beta chains from one sample, sequenced in a study of identifying expanded T cells in peripheral blood. The method was immunoSEQ multiplex PCR; TCRdb's version includes in-frame clones alone and lacks a portion of them. The sample lists just over 90,000 clones; 88% were seen once. Sequences were obtained from blood. These receptors were obtained from a person aged 18 to 75 in good health. Both conserved end residues are part of each CDR3. D genes are given only for firm matches. The listing skips clone size in some rows; elsewhere it reads once, few, many or a size class.

clone_size: -; d_call: -; v_call: TRBV19; j_call: TRBJ1-3; cdr3_nt: TGTGCCAGTAGTCCTCTCCTGGTATCTCAGGCCGGAAACACCATATATTTT; cdr3_aa: CASSPLLVSQAGNTIYF
clone_size: -; d_call: TRBD2; v_call: TRBV2; j_call: TRBJ2-7; cdr3_nt: TGTGCCAGGGGTACTAGCGGATACTCCTACGAGCAGTACTTC; cdr3_aa: CARGTSGYSYEQYF
clone_size: -; d_call: TRBD2; v_call: TRBV7-2; j_call: TRBJ2-1; cdr3_nt: TGTGCCAGCGGAGGACCGGGGGGGACAAACAATGAGCAGTTCTTC; cdr3_aa: CASGGPGGTNNEQFF
clone_size: -; d_call: -; v_call: TRBV6-1; j_call: TRBJ1-1; cdr3_nt: TGTGCCAGCAGTGATCCCTTCCGGGTGGTAAACACTGAAGCTTTCTTT; cdr3_aa: CASSDPFRVVNTEAFF
clone_size: -; d_call: TRBD1; v_call: TRBV13; j_call: TRBJ2-3; cdr3_nt: TGTGCCAGCAGCCCCGAGACAGGGACCACAGATACGCAGTATTTT; cdr3_aa: CASSPETGTTDTQYF
clone_size: -; d_call: -; v_call: TRBV16; j_call: TRBJ1-5; cdr3_nt: TGTGCCAGCAGCCAAGTCAGGAATCAGCCCCAGCATTTT; cdr3_aa: CASSQVRNQPQHF
clone_size: -; d_call: TRBD1; v_call: TRBV5-1; j_call: TRBJ2-7; cdr3_nt: TGCGCCAGCAGCTTGGGGACAGGGTTATCCTACGAGCAGTACTTC; cdr3_aa: CASSLGTGLSYEQYF
clone_size: -; d_call: TRBD2; v_call: TRBV28; j_call: TRBJ2-7; cdr3_nt: TGTGCCAGCAGACCCCCGGGACTAGCGCTCTACGAGCAGTACTTC; cdr3_aa: CASRPPGLALYEQYF
clone_size: -; d_call: -; v_call: TRBV6-1; j_call: TRBJ1-5; cdr3_nt: TGTGCCAGCAGACCGACACATTATAGCAATCAGCCCCAGCATTTT; cdr3_aa: CASRPTHYSNQPQHF
clone_size: -; d_call: -; v_call: TRBV5-1; j_call: TRBJ2-2; cdr3_nt: TGCGCCAGCAGCTTGGCGGAATATAGCACCGGGGAGCTGTTTTTT; cdr3_aa: CASSLAEYSTGELFF
clone_size: -; d_call: -; v_call: TRBV6-1; j_call: TRBJ2-7; cdr3_nt: TGTGCCAGCAAGGCGACGGCCCGTAGCGAGCAGTACTTC; cdr3_aa: CASKATARSEQYF
clone_size: -; d_call: -; v_call: TRBV11-3; j_call: TRBJ1-1; cdr3_nt: TGTGCCAGCAGCTTAGAGAGGATCCCTGGGTCCAGGGACCTGAACACTGAAGCTTTCTTT; cdr3_aa: CASSLERIPGSRDLNTEAFF
clone_size: once; d_call: TRBD1; v_call: TRBV7-3; j_call: TRBJ2-6; cdr3_nt: TGTGCCAGCAGCTTAATTGGGCAGGGGGCTGGGGCCAACGTCCTGACTTTC; cdr3_aa: CASSLIGQGAGANVLTF
clone_size: -; d_call: TRBD1; v_call: TRBV6-5; j_call: TRBJ1-1; cdr3_nt: TGTGCCAGCAGTTCGGGGACAGGGGGAGCTGAAGCTTTCTTT; cdr3_aa: CASSSGTGGAEAFF
clone_size: -; d_call: -; v_call: TRBV19; j_call: TRBJ2-2; cdr3_nt: TGTGCCAGTAGTATTGATGGGGGCTCCACCGGGGAGCTGTTTTTT; cdr3_aa: CASSIDGGSTGELFF
clone_size: -; d_call: TRBD2; v_call: TRBV4-3; j_call: TRBJ2-4; cdr3_nt: TGCGCCAGCAGCCGTTCTAGCGGGATGAGCGAGGGCAAAAACATTCAGTACTTC; cdr3_aa: CASSRSSGMSEGKNIQYF
clone_size: -; d_call: -; v_call: TRBV28; j_call: TRBJ2-1; cdr3_nt: TGTGCCAGCAGACTAAACAATGAGCAGTTCTTC; cdr3_aa: CASRLNNEQFF
clone_size: -; d_call: TRBD2; v_call: TRBV30; j_call: TRBJ2-7; cdr3_nt: TGTGCCTGGAGTGTCTCAGCGGGAGGTTTCCACCTAGAGCAGTACTTC; cdr3_aa: CAWSVSAGGFHLEQYF
clone_size: -; d_call: TRBD1; v_call: TRBV7-9; j_call: TRBJ1-4; cdr3_nt: TGTGCCAGCAGCCCCGGGACAGCTAATGAAAAACTGTTTTTT; cdr3_aa: CASSPGTANEKLFF
clone_size: -; d_call: -; v_call: TRBV2; j_call: TRBJ2-7; cdr3_nt: TGTGCCAGCATACAGAGCTCCTACGAGCAGTACTTC; cdr3_aa: CASIQSSYEQYF
clone_size: -; d_call: TRBD1; v_call: TRBV15; j_call: TRBJ2-3; cdr3_nt: TGTGCCACCAGCAGGGACACAGGGGTCACAGATACGCAGTATTTT; cdr3_aa: CATSRDTGVTDTQYF
clone_size: -; d_call: -; v_call: TRBV19; j_call: TRBJ2-1; cdr3_nt: TGTGCCAGTACGGGGGGCACCGGGCACAATGAGCAGTTCTTC; cdr3_aa: CASTGGTGHNEQFF
clone_size: -; d_call: TRBD1; v_call: TRBV7-2; j_call: TRBJ2-2; cdr3_nt: TGTGCCAGCAGCTTGGGCCCCAGGGGGCCGAACACCGGGGAGCTGTTTTTT; cdr3_aa: CASSLGPRGPNTGELFF
clone_size: -; d_call: TRBD2; v_call: TRBV7-9; j_call: TRBJ2-3; cdr3_nt: TGTGCCAGCCGTCCGGGAGGGAGCACAGATACGCAGTATTTT; cdr3_aa: CASRPGGSTDTQYF
clone_size: few; d_call: -; v_call: TRBV19; j_call: TRBJ1-4; cdr3_nt: TGTGCCAGTAGCCTGGATGAAAAACTGTTTTTT; cdr3_aa: CASSLDEKLFF
clone_size: few; d_call: -; v_call: TRBV30; j_call: TRBJ1-3; cdr3_nt: TGTGCCTGGAGTGTGAGCTCTGGAAACACCATATATTTT; cdr3_aa: CAWSVSSGNTIYF
clone_size: -; d_call: TRBD1; v_call: TRBV27; j_call: TRBJ1-6; cdr3_nt: TGTGCCAGCAGTCCGACAGGGGGCGCGGCACCCCTCCACTTT; cdr3_aa: CASSPTGGAAPLHF
clone_size: -; d_call: -; v_call: TRBV5-6; j_call: TRBJ2-7; cdr3_nt: TGTGCCAGCAGCTTGGGGAGATACGAGCAGTACTTC; cdr3_aa: CASSLGRYEQYF
clone_size: -; d_call: -; v_call: TRBV4-1; j_call: TRBJ1-1; cdr3_nt: TGCGCCAGCAGCCAAGTGGGGGGGACCCTAAACACTGAAGCTTTCTTT; cdr3_aa: CASSQVGGTLNTEAFF
clone_size: -; d_call: TRBD2; v_call: TRBV9; j_call: TRBJ2-3; cdr3_nt: TGTGCCAGCAGCCCCCCCCAGATGGCTAGCGGGAAAAATACGCAGTATTTT; cdr3_aa: CASSPPQMASGKNTQYF
clone_size: -; d_call: -; v_call: TRBV28; j_call: TRBJ1-1; cdr3_nt: TGTGCCAGCATCCGTGGCAGGGTAAACACTGAAGCTTTCTTT; cdr3_aa: CASIRGRVNTEAFF
clone_size: -; d_call: TRBD1; v_call: TRBV9; j_call: TRBJ1-5; cdr3_nt: TGTGCCAGCAGCGCCGGACAGGTCAATCAGCCCCAGCATTTT; cdr3_aa: CASSAGQVNQPQHF
clone_size: -; d_call: -; v_call: TRBV15; j_call: TRBJ2-3; cdr3_nt: TGTGCCACCAGCAGAGACACCGATACGCAGTATTTT; cdr3_aa: CATSRDTDTQYF
clone_size: -; d_call: -; v_call: TRBV10-2; j_call: TRBJ2-1; cdr3_nt: TGCGCCAGCAGTGCCCGGTTAGCGCCTAACTACAATGAGCAGTTCTTC; cdr3_aa: CASSARLAPNYNEQFF
clone_size: medium-sized; d_call: TRBD1; v_call: TRBV6-1; j_call: TRBJ1-4; cdr3_nt: TGTGCCAGCAGTGAATACCGCGGGACAGGGGGCGAAAAACTGTTTTTT; cdr3_aa: CASSEYRGTGGEKLFF
clone_size: -; d_call: TRBD1; v_call: TRBV28; j_call: TRBJ1-1; cdr3_nt: TGTGCCAGCCGGTGGACAGGGGGCGGTGAAGCTTTCTTT; cdr3_aa: CASRWTGGGEAFF
clone_size: -; d_call: -; v_call: TRBV5-1; j_call: TRBJ2-3; cdr3_nt: TGCGCCAGCAGCCAGGCGGGTCGCACAGATACGCAGTATTTT; cdr3_aa: CASSQAGRTDTQYF
clone_size: -; d_call: TRBD2; v_call: TRBV13; j_call: TRBJ2-2; cdr3_nt: TGTGCCAGCAGCTTAGGACTAGCGGGAGTCACCGGGGAGCTGTTTTTT; cdr3_aa: CASSLGLAGVTGELFF
clone_size: -; d_call: -; v_call: TRBV4-2; j_call: TRBJ2-7; cdr3_nt: TGTGCCAGCAGCGACCAGAAGGCGGCCTACGAGCAGTACTTC; cdr3_aa: CASSDQKAAYEQYF
clone_size: -; d_call: TRBD1; v_call: TRBV28; j_call: TRBJ1-2; cdr3_nt: TGTGCCAGCAGGAGAGACAGGGCCTATGGCTACACCTTC; cdr3_aa: CASRRDRAYGYTF
clone_size: -; d_call: -; v_call: TRBV27; j_call: TRBJ2-1; cdr3_nt: TGTGCCAGCAGTTTATCGATAGGATGGCGGAATGAGCAGTTCTTC; cdr3_aa: CASSLSIGWRNEQFF
clone_size: -; d_call: -; v_call: TRBV7-2; j_call: TRBJ2-7; cdr3_nt: TGTGCCAGCAGCACCCCTCGGGGTCACGAGCAGTACTTC; cdr3_aa: CASSTPRGHEQYF
clone_size: -; d_call: -; v_call: TRBV19; j_call: TRBJ1-5; cdr3_nt: TGTGCCAGTAGTATCGTCGTGGATCAGCCCCAGCATTTT; cdr3_aa: CASSIVVDQPQHF
clone_size: -; d_call: -; v_call: TRBV5-6; j_call: TRBJ1-2; cdr3_nt: TGTGCCAGCAGCTTGGACGCGGGCTCCCCTAGTGGCTACACCTTC; cdr3_aa: CASSLDAGSPSGYTF
clone_size: -; d_call: -; v_call: TRBV10-3; j_call: TRBJ2-7; cdr3_nt: TGTGCCATCAGTGATCTGACTTACGAGCAGTACTTC; cdr3_aa: CAISDLTYEQYF
clone_size: -; d_call: -; v_call: TRBV4-3; j_call: TRBJ1-1; cdr3_nt: TGCGCCAGCAGCCAAGAGGCGCCAGGGTCGACTGAAGCTTTCTTT; cdr3_aa: CASSQEAPGSTEAFF